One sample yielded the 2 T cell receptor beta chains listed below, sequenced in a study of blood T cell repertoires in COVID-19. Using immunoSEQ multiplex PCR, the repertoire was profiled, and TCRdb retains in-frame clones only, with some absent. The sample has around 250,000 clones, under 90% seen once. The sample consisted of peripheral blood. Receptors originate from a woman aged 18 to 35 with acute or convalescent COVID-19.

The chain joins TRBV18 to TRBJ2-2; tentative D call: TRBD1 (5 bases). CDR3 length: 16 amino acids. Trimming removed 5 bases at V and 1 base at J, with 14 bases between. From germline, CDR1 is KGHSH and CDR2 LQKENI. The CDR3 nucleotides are TGTGCCAGCTCATCCAGGGCCCCAGGGAACACCGGGGAGCTGTTTTTT. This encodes CASSSRAPGNTGELFF.

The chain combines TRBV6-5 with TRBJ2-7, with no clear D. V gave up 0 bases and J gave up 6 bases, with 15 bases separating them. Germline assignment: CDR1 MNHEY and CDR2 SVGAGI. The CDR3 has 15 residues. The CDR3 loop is CASSYSVLGSGEQYF. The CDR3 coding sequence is TGTGCCAGCAGTTACTCAGTTCTTGGGTCGGGCGAGCAGTACTTC.